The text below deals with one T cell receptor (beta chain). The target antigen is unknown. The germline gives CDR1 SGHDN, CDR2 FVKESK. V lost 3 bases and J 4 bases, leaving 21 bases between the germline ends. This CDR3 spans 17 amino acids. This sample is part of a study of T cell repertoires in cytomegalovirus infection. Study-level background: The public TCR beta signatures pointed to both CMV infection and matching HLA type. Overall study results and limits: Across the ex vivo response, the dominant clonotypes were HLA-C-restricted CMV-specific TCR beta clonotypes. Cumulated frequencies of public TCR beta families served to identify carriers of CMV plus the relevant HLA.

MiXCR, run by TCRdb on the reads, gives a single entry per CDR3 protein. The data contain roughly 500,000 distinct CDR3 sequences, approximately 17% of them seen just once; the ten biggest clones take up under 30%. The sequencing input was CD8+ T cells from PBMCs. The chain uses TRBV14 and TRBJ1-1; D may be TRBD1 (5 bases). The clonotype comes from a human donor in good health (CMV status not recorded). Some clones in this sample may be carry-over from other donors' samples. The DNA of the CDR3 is TGTGCCAGCAGCCAGGGACGAGTTGAGGAGTGGGCCACTGAAGCTTTCTTT. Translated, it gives CASSQGRVEEWATEAFF.